This TCR beta chain derives from a study of monozygotic twins with inflammatory bowel disease. Each UMI harboured a 6-nucleotide sample barcode and was appended via template switching. The study subjected TCRalpha and TCRbeta cDNA to two nested PCRs of approximately 16 and 10 cycles. TCRdb re-called the 5' RACE reads and shows each CDR3 protein once, DNA omitted. The table lists approximately 330,000 distinct CDR3 sequences, with approximately 2% in the top ten. For this clonotype: The antigen remains undetermined.

This CDR3 comprises 13 residues. The germline CDR1 and CDR2 sequences are MNHEY and SMNVEV (reference sequence). General observations from the study: T cell subtypes that differed could not be told apart. People with IBD had fewer clonotypes in common with others than healthy twins did, especially with disease activity.

The TCR comes from a human donor with ulcerative colitis or Crohn's disease, or a healthy co-twin of an affected twin (not recorded which). This chain connects TRBV27 to TRBJ2-4; the TCRdb D gene call, TRBD2, has no DNA to confirm it. Material: blood. The CDR3 here is CTSSLSPENIQYF.